Listed below are T cell receptor beta chains from one sample, sequenced in a study of cytomegalovirus exposure and HLA in healthy donors. Here immunoSEQ multiplex PCR was the method, and the copy in TCRdb shows in-frame clones only, minus some. The table shows around 52,000 clones, with 88% occurring only once. Sequencing input: PBMCs. The receptor source for this set is a woman aged 25 to 39 in good health and CMV-seronegative. The CDR3 runs from the conserved cysteine through the conserved F or W. The D gene is left open where the match is weak. Some rows have no size entry. The others give once, few or many, or a class for an expanded clone.

D	J	size	V	DNA	CDR3
TRBD2	TRBJ2-7	-	TRBV28	TGTGCCAGCAGTCTAGCGGGCTACGAGCAGTACTTC	CASSLAGYEQYF
-	TRBJ1-4	-	TRBV29-1	TGCAGCGTTCAGGGCGGGGACGAAAAACTGTTTTTT	CSVQGGDEKLFF
-	TRBJ1-1	-	TRBV28	TGTGCCAGCAGTCCCCTTGGGGGAGGCGCTGAAGCTTTCTTT	CASSPLGGGAEAFF
-	TRBJ1-5	-	TRBV7-8	TGTGCCAGCAGCGTTCAGCCCACAGCCTTCAGCAATCAGCCCCAGCATTTT	CASSVQPTAFSNQPQHF
TRBD2	TRBJ2-1	once	TRBV27	TGTGCCAGCAGTCCAGGGACTACTAACAATGAGCAGTTCTTC	CASSPGTTNNEQFF
TRBD2	TRBJ2-6	-	TRBV4-3	TGCGCCAGCAGCCGAACTAGCGGGCCTATCTCTGGGGCCAACGTCCTGACTTTC	CASSRTSGPISGANVLTF
TRBD1	TRBJ1-2	-	TRBV20-1	TGCAGTGTCCGGACAGGGAATGGCTACACCTTC	CSVRTGNGYTF
TRBD1	TRBJ2-6	-	TRBV5-1	TGCGCCAGCAGCATGACCCGACAGGGGGCGCTTGCTGGGGCCAACGTCCTGACTTTC	CASSMTRQGALAGANVLTF
TRBD2	TRBJ2-3	-	TRBV5-1	TGCGCCAGCAGCTTGGCCACTAGCGGGAGCACAGATACGCAGTATTTT	CASSLATSGSTDTQYF
-	TRBJ2-3	-	TRBV19	TGTGCCAGTAGTATGCAGGGGAGCACAGATACGCAGTATTTT	CASSMQGSTDTQYF
TRBD2	TRBJ2-1	few	TRBV2	TGTGCCAGCAGTTACCTTAGCGGGAACGTGGCACACAATGAGCAGTTCTTC	CASSYLSGNVAHNEQFF
-	TRBJ1-5	-	TRBV5-5	TGTGCCAGCAGCTGGGGACATAGCAATCAGCCCCAGCATTTT	CASSWGHSNQPQHF
TRBD1	TRBJ1-2	-	TRBV27	TGTGCCAGCAGTTTATGGCCCGGACAGGGGGCTCGGCGCTATGGCTACACCTTC	CASSLWPGQGARRYGYTF
-	TRBJ1-2	-	TRBV5-5	TGTGCCAGCAGCTCCCCGGGAGGGGCCCCACCCTATGGCTACACCTTC	CASSSPGGAPPYGYTF
-	TRBJ1-5	-	TRBV5-1	TGCGCCAGCAGCTTGGCAGGACTCGATCAGCCCCAGCATTTT	CASSLAGLDQPQHF
TRBD1	TRBJ2-2	-	TRBV29-1	TGCAGCGTAGACAGGGGCACCGGGGAGCTGTTTTTT	CSVDRGTGELFF
-	TRBJ2-5	-	TRBV15	TGTGCCACCACAGGGTCGCGGGAGACCCAGTACTTC	CATTGSRETQYF
TRBD2	TRBJ2-2	-	TRBV6-4	TGTGCCAGCAAGGGACTAGCGGGAGACACCGGGGAGCTGTTTTTT	CASKGLAGDTGELFF
-	TRBJ1-1	-	TRBV29-1	TGCAGCGTTGAAGGCTTCCCAAGGGGCACTGAAGCTTTCTTT	CSVEGFPRGTEAFF
TRBD2	TRBJ2-3	-	TRBV4-2	TGTGCCAGCAGCCGTGGACTAGCGGGAGTAGGAGATACGCAGTATTTT	CASSRGLAGVGDTQYF
TRBD2	TRBJ2-1	-	TRBV7-3	TGTGCCAGCAGCTTAGAGGGGACTAGCGGGAGAAATGAGCAGTTCTTC	CASSLEGTSGRNEQFF
-	TRBJ1-1	-	TRBV5-1	TGCGCCAGCAGCTTGGCCCTCGAACAGGAGCCTGAAGCTTTCTTT	CASSLALEQEPEAFF